The 29 T cell receptor beta chains given below trace back to one sample, sequenced in a study of CD8 T cell repertoires and HIV-1 epitope variants. Clones were read by immunoSEQ multiplex PCR, and TCRdb kept only the in-frame ones, dropping some. The sample consists of some 6,000 clones, more than 60% of them appearing once. Antigens of these TCRs are unknown. The specimen was cultured CD8+ T cells derived from PBMCs. The receptors were gathered from a male donor with HIV.

This chain links TRBV30 with TRBJ1-5; 7 nucleotides line up with TRBD1. Germline values: CDR1 GTSNPN, CDR2 SVGIG (reference sequence). Losses at the gene ends were 5 bases for V and 0 bases for J; bases not matched to a gene: 4. The CDR3 totals 14 residues. The CDR3 sequence: CAWGTVGSNQPQHF. The CDR3 bases are TGTGCCTGGGGGACAGTCGGTAGCAATCAGCCCCAGCATTTT. Complete variable domain (other parts from reference TRBV30 and TRBJ1-5): SQTIHQWPATLVQPVGSPLSLECTVEGTSNPNLYWYRQAAGRGLQLLFYSVGIGQISSEVPQNLSASRPQDRQFILSSKKLLLSDSGFYLCAWGTVGSNQPQHFGDGTRLSIL.

The chain recombines TRBV15 with TRBJ1-3; D unclear. Trimming removed 0 bases from V and 7 bases from J, with 16 bases in between. The CDR3 totals 16 residues. CDR1 is LNHNV, CDR2 YYDKDF, per germline (reference sequence). DNA of the CDR3: TGTGCCACCAGCAGAGATCTAGGGCCCTCGGTTAACACCATATATTTT. It specifies CATSRDLGPSVNTIYF.

This chain uses TRBV25-1 with TRBJ2-5; 7 positions agree with TRBD2. Unmatched junction bases numbered 0, after V lost 6 bases and J lost 5 bases. The CDR3 has 11 amino acids. Germline loops: CDR1 MGHDK, CDR2 SYGVNS. The CDR3: CASRGGETQYF. CDR3 DNA sequence: TGTGCCAGCAGGGGAGGGGAGACCCAGTACTTC.

The chain carries TRBV27 and TRBJ2-7, with D perhaps matching TRBD2 (6 bases). The CDR3 runs 15 residues. V lost 3 bases and J 2 bases, leaving 14 bases between the germline ends. Per germline, CDR1 MNHEY and CDR2 SMNVEV (reference sequence). The CDR3: CASSLEGGVAYEQYF. The CDR3 bases are TGTGCCAGCAGTTTGGAAGGCGGGGTCGCCTACGAGCAGTACTTC.

The chain combines TRBV27 with TRBJ2-5; weak D call: TRBD2 (5 bases). The CDR3 spans 14 residues. V lost 6 bases and J lost 2, with 13 bases in between. Looked up from germline, CDR1 is MNHEY and CDR2 is SMNVEV (reference sequence). The CDR3 spells CASRRSGLQETQYF. CDR3 nucleotide sequence: TGTGCCAGCAGGCGGTCCGGACTTCAAGAGACCCAGTACTTC.

CDR3 nucleotide sequence: TGCGCCAGCAGCCAAGCTGGTCAGGTCGGGACTGAAGCTTTCTTT. Translation gives CASSQAGQVGTEAFF. V is TRBV4-3 and J is TRBJ1-1; no clear D. V lost 1 base, J lost 5 bases, and 14 bases lay in between. The length of the CDR3 is 15 residues. Germline lookup yields CDR1 LGHNA and CDR2 YSLEER.

This clone has more than one count but fewer than ten. The V call is TRBV7-6, the J call TRBJ2-7, with TRBD2 as a possible D gene (5 bases). The CDR3 runs 13 residues. Per the germline V gene, CDR1 is SGHVS and CDR2 is FNYEAQ. Between the trimmed V and J ends, which lost 2 bases and 4 bases, there was a span of 9 bases. CDR3 amino acids: CASSLHEGYEQYF. CDR3 coding DNA: TGTGCCAGCAGCTTACATGAGGGATACGAGCAGTACTTC.

The rearrangement links TRBV28 to TRBJ2-3; D may be TRBD1 or TRBD2 (6 bases each). This CDR3 contains 15 residues. Germline-derived CDR1 and CDR2 are MDHEN and SYDVKM. The CDR3 DNA reads as TGTGCTTTGAGTGGGGGGCCTGCCAGCACAGATACGCAGTATTTT. Translated: CALSGGPASTDTQYF. Drawing the rest from reference TRBV28 and TRBJ2-3, the complete variable domain is DVKVTQSSRYLVKRTGEKVFLECVQDMDHENMFWYRQDPGLGLRLIYFSYDVKMKEKGDIPEGYSVSREKKERFSLILESASTNQTSMYLCALSGGPASTDTQYFGPGTRLTVL.

V usage is TRBV29-1 and J usage is TRBJ2-2; D is possibly TRBD1 or TRBD2 (5 bases each). The CDR3 runs 12 residues. Germline CDR1 is SQVTM and CDR2 is ANQGSEA. The V end was cut by 4 bases, the J end by 3 bases, with 6 bases between. The CDR3 here is CSVVGDTGELFF. DNA for the CDR3: TGCAGCGTTGTGGGGGACACCGGGGAGCTGTTTTTT.

This clone occurred a few times. J is TRBJ1-2 and V is TRBV6-5, with D tentatively TRBD1 (6 bases). The CDR3 has 14 amino acids. V was shortened by 0 bases and J by 6 bases, with 11 bases between the two germline ends. The germline CDR1 and CDR2 sequences are MNHEY and SVGAGI. The chain's CDR3 is CASSYSSGGDGYTF. CDR3 nucleotides: TGTGCCAGCAGTTACTCATCCGGGGGCGATGGCTACACCTTC.

The J gene is TRBJ2-2, the V gene TRBV6-1; 9 bases are shared with TRBD2. CDR3 length equals 15 residues. Germline CDR1 reads MNHNS; CDR2 reads SASEGT. J lost 3 bases, V lost 2 bases, and 1 base had no gene match. In DNA form, the CDR3 reads TGTGCCAGCAGTGAAAGGACTAGCGACACCGGGGAGCTGTTTTTT. Protein: CASSERTSDTGELFF.

The chain joins TRBV5-4 to TRBJ2-7, with TRBD2 identical over 9 bases. The CDR3 length is 16 residues. From germline, CDR1 is SGHNT and CDR2 YYREEE (reference sequence). V gave up 4 bases and J gave up 4 bases; unmatched junction bases: 12. CDR3 sequence: CASSRTLGLALYEQYF. CDR3 sequence (DNA): TGTGCCAGCAGCCGAACCCTGGGACTAGCCCTTTACGAGCAGTACTTC. The full variable domain, rest sourced from reference TRBV5-4 and TRBJ2-7, is ETGVTQSPTHLIKTRGQQVTLRCSSQSGHNTVSWYQQALGQGPQFIFQYYREEENGRGNFPPRFSGLQFPNYSSELNVNALELDDSALYLCASSRTLGLALYEQYFGPGTRLTVT.

The chain recombines TRBV7-9 with TRBJ2-1; D is undetermined. V was shortened by 4 bases and J by 2 bases, with 9 bases between the two germline ends. This CDR3 region has 14 residues. CDR1 and CDR2 (germline): SEHNR, FQNEAQ (reference sequence). The CDR3 loop is CASSSPGPYNEQFF. In DNA, the CDR3 is TGTGCCAGCAGCTCCCCCGGCCCCTACAATGAGCAGTTCTTC.

J is TRBJ1-2 and V is TRBV4-2, with 9 positions matching TRBD1. CDR1 and CDR2 (germline): LGHNA, YNFKEQ. J gave up 5 bases and V 0 bases, and 10 bases lay outside the gene matches. This CDR3 has 17 amino acids. The CDR3 loop reads CASSQDTRGQGNYGYTF. CDR3 bases: TGTGCCAGCAGCCAAGATACAAGGGGACAGGGTAATTATGGCTACACCTTC.

The rearrangement links TRBV30 to TRBJ1-5, with no clear D. CDR1 is GTSNPN and CDR2 is SVGIG in the germline V gene (reference sequence). V lost 0 bases and J 8 bases, leaving 17 bases between the germline ends. The CDR3 length is 15 residues. The CDR3, as DNA: TGTGCCTGGAGTGTAGGACCTTCTTCGTGGGAGCCCCAGCATTTT. It translates to CAWSVGPSSWEPQHF. Drawing the rest from reference TRBV30 and TRBJ1-5, the complete variable domain is SQTIHQWPATLVQPVGSPLSLECTVEGTSNPNLYWYRQAAGRGLQLLFYSVGIGQISSEVPQNLSASRPQDRQFILSSKKLLLSDSGFYLCAWSVGPSSWEPQHFGDGTRLSIL.

This chain uses TRBV7-9 with TRBJ2-1; D remains unclear. With 5 bases removed from V and 7 bases from J, the gap between germline ends came to 9 bases. This CDR3 comprises 12 residues. The germline gives CDR1 SEHNR, CDR2 FQNEAQ (reference sequence). The DNA for the CDR3 is TGTGCCAGCAGCCCCCTCTGGAATGAGCAGTTCTTC. It is translated as CASSPLWNEQFF.

The rearrangement uses TRBV5-1 and TRBJ2-6; 7 bases are shared with TRBD2. The V and J ends lost 7 bases and 0 bases, in that order; junction bases with no gene match: 4. The length of the CDR3 is 15 residues. Germline values: CDR1 SGHRS, CDR2 YFSETQ. CDR3 nucleotides: TGCGCCAGCGTCGGGGGGAACTCTGGGGCCAACGTCCTGACTTTC. Translation: CASVGGNSGANVLTF.

The rearrangement uses TRBV10-2 and TRBJ2-3; maybe TRBD1 (5 bases). The CDR3 runs to 15 residues. Germline CDR1 is WSHSY and CDR2 is SAAADI. V lost 2 bases, J lost 2 bases, and 11 bases lay in between. The CDR3 is CASSEAAGLTDTQYF. CDR3 DNA sequence: TGCGCCAGCAGTGAGGCGGCAGGGCTCACAGATACGCAGTATTTT.

The CDR3 nucleotides read TGCGCCAGCAGCTTGGGACTAGCGGGAGGGATAAGCTCCTACAATGAGCAGTTCTTC. It codes for CASSLGLAGGISSYNEQFF. V is TRBV5-1 and J is TRBJ2-1; TRBD2 agrees at 14 bases. Germline CDR1 SGHRS, CDR2 YFSETQ. Unmatched junction bases numbered 5, after V lost 0 bases and J lost 0 bases. The CDR3 is made up of 19 amino acids.

The chain couples TRBV19 to TRBJ1-1; tentatively, D is TRBD1 (5 bases). Looked up from germline, CDR1 is LNHDA and CDR2 is SQIVND (reference sequence). The CDR3 contains 16 residues. V was shortened by 5 bases and J by 0 bases, with 16 bases between the two germline ends. CDR3 sequence (DNA): TGTGCCAGTAGTGCCTCTCCGGGGGGTCTGAACACTGAAGCTTTCTTT. Protein product: CASSASPGGLNTEAFF.

This rearrangement joins TRBV13 to TRBJ2-1, with TRBD2 matching over 10 bases. Unmatched junction bases numbered 11, after V lost 5 bases and J lost 7 bases. Germline V gene data show CDR1 as PRHDT and CDR2 as FYEKMQ (reference sequence). The CDR3 has 16 residues. The CDR3 region has the DNA TGTGCCAGCAGCATCAGCGGGAGGGACATGTTGAATGAGCAGTTCTTC. Its translation: CASSISGRDMLNEQFF.

This chain joins TRBV7-9 and TRBJ2-7, with 8 bases fitting TRBD1. Per the germline V gene, CDR1 is SEHNR and CDR2 is FQNEAQ (reference sequence). The ends lost 4 bases at V and 2 bases at J; junction bases unmatched: 7. This CDR3 spans 15 amino acids. The DNA for the CDR3 is TGTGCCAGCAGCTCCCGAGGACAGGGCCCCTACGAGCAGTACTTC. It translates to CASSSRGQGPYEQYF.

This sequence joins TRBV5-6 and TRBJ1-1; D ambiguous. V lost 0 bases, J lost 5 bases, and 8 bases lay in between. The CDR3 is made up of 13 amino acids. CDR1 SGHDT and CDR2 YYEEEE come from the germline V gene. The CDR3 nucleotides are TGTGCCAGCAGCTTGGGGGGTGAAACTGAAGCTTTCTTT. Translation: CASSLGGETEAFF.

This clone was seen a handful of times. The rearrangement links TRBV15 to TRBJ2-7, with D perhaps matching TRBD2 (5 bases). There are 13 residues in the CDR3. V lost 4 bases and J lost 7, with 14 bases in between. CDR1 and CDR2 (germline): LNHNV, YYDKDF (reference sequence). CDR3 sequence: CATSNGELGEQYF. CDR3 nucleotides: TGTGCCACCAGCAACGGGGAACTGGGGGAGCAGTACTTC.

The genes are TRBV9 and TRBJ1-1; weak D call: TRBD1 (6 bases). CDR1 and CDR2 (germline): SGDLS, YYNGEE. Trimming removed 2 bases from V and 1 base from J, with 9 bases in between. The CDR3 has 14 residues. The CDR3 region has the DNA TGTGCCAGCAGCGTCGCACAGGGGAACACTGAAGCTTTCTTT. This codes for CASSVAQGNTEAFF.

Judged by abundance, this clone is medium-sized. The chain links TRBV4-2 to TRBJ1-1; D uncertain. The CDR3 length is 12 residues. Trimming pared 1 base from V and 0 bases from J, leaving 0 bases between. Germline CDR1 reads LGHNA; CDR2 reads YNFKEQ. CDR3 DNA sequence: TGTGCCAGCAGCCAAGTGAACACTGAAGCTTTCTTT. As protein: CASSQVNTEAFF.

The chain recombines TRBV4-3 with TRBJ1-2; a weak D match, TRBD1 (6 bases). Germline V gene lookup returns CDR1 LGHNA and CDR2 YSLEER. Trimming cost V 3 bases and J 2 bases, with 13 bases left between them. The CDR3 spans 15 residues. The CDR3 region has the DNA TGCGCCAGCAGCCAGTCGCGGGGGCTGAACTATGGCTACACCTTC. Its protein product is CASSQSRGLNYGYTF.

The rearrangement uses TRBV28 and TRBJ1-1; no definite D call. This CDR3 is built from 12 residues. Deletions cut 5 bases from V and 11 bases from J, with 15 bases between. Germline lookup yields CDR1 MDHEN and CDR2 SYDVKM. The CDR3 nucleotides are TGTGCCAGCAGTAAGGAACGTGGTGGGGCTTTCTTT. This encodes CASSKERGGAFF.

This clone occurred once. The genes are TRBV7-9 and TRBJ2-7; 10 bases line up with TRBD1. This CDR3 region has 14 residues. Germline V lookup: CDR1 SEHNR, CDR2 FQNEAQ (reference sequence). V shed 5 bases and J 3 bases; nucleotides not matched to a gene: 4. CDR3 DNA: TGTGCCAGCAGCGAGACAGGGGGCGTCTACGAGCAGTACTTC. It yields the protein CASSETGGVYEQYF.